This T cell receptor (beta chain) was obtained from a study of T cell responses to AZD1222 COVID-19 vaccine. Trimming removed 7 bases from V and 7 bases from J, with 20 bases in between. The CDR3 length is 14 residues. CDR1 is MNHEY and CDR2 is SVGAGI in the germline V gene. Produced via immunoSEQ multiplex PCR; TCRdb's table is partial and in-frame only. The data hold fewer than 150,000 clones, with approximately 93% observed a single time. General observations from the study: Donors were largely white British and mainly female; clonal diversity was possibly underestimated. Reports say nearly half of spike-specific TCRs go after unmutated variant regions. Just a handful of people given AZD1222 tested seropositive at baseline.

Remarks on this clone: Its specificity is not known.

The receptor was derived from an adult in good health. V and J are TRBV6-5 and TRBJ2-7, with D possibly TRBD2 on 6 matching bases. Sample: peripheral blood, taken on day 0 of AZD1222 vaccination. CDR3 sequence: CASTRTPLRGEQYF. CDR3 DNA: TGTGCCAGCACCAGGACACCCCTCCGGGGGGAGCAGTACTTC.